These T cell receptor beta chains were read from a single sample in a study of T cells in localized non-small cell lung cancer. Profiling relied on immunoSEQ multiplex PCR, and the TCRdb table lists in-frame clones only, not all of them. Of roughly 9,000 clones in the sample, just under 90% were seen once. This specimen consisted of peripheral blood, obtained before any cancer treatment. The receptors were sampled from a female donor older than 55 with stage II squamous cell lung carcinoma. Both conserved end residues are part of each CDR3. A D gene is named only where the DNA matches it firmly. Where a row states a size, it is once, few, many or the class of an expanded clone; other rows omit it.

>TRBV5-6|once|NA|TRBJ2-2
TGTGCCAGCAGCTTGGGGCGGAACACCGGGGAGCTGTTTTTT
CASSLGRNTGELFF
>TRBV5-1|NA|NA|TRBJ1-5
TGCGCCAGCAGCGACGGGTATAGCAATCAGCCCCAGCATTTT
CASSDGYSNQPQHF
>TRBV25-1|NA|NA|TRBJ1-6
TGTGCCAGCAGTACCGTACAAGATAATTCACCCCTCCACTTT
CASSTVQDNSPLHF
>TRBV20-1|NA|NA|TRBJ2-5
TGCAGTGCTAGGGGGCAAGAGACCCAGTACTTC
CSARGQETQYF
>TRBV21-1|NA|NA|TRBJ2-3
TGTGCCAGCAGCAAAGGTTGTACTAGCGGAGAAGTTGATACGCAGTATTTT
CASSKGCTSGEVDTQYF
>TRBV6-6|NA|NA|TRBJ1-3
TGTGCCAGCAGACCCCGGGGGAACTCTGGAAACACCATATATTTT
CASRPRGNSGNTIYF
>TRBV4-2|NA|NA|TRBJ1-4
TGTGCCAGCAGCCAAGAGGAAAGTTCGGGGGGCAGGAATGAAAAACTGTTTTTT
CASSQEESSGGRNEKLFF
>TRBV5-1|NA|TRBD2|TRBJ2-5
TGCGCCAGCAGCCCGGGGACTAGCGGGGTAGAGACCCAGTACTTC
CASSPGTSGVETQYF
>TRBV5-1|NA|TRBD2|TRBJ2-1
TGCGCCAGCAGCCTTCCTAGCGGATCCTACAATGAGCAGTTCTTC
CASSLPSGSYNEQFF
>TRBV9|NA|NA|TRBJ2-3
TGTGCCAGCAGTAACGGCGGGACTAGCACAGATACGCAGTATTTT
CASSNGGTSTDTQYF
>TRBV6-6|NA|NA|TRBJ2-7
TGTGCCAGCAGTCAGGGGACGGGTGGTGAGCAGTACTTC
CASSQGTGGEQYF
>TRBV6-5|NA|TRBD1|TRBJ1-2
TGTGCCAGCAGACCGGGACAGTCCTATGGCTACACCTTC
CASRPGQSYGYTF
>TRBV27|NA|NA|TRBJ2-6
TGTGCCAGCAGTTTAGGGGGTGGCAGGATAAGAGCTGGGGCCAACGTCCTGACTTTC
CASSLGGGRIRAGANVLTF
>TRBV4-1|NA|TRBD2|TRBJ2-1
TGCGCCAGCAGCAAACTAGCGGACCTTTACAATGAGCAGTTCTTC
CASSKLADLYNEQFF
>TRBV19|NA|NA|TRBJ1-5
TGTGCCAGTACGGAGGTTAATAGCAATCAGCCCCAGCATTTT
CASTEVNSNQPQHF
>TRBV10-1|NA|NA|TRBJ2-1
TGCGCCAGCAGTGGCCCTTTGCCGTATGAGCAGTTCTTC
CASSGPLPYEQFF
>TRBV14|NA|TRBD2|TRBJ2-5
TGTGCCAGCAGCCAGGGACTAGCGGTGTTTCAAGAGACCCAGTACTTC
CASSQGLAVFQETQYF
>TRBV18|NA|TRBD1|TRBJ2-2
TGTGCCAGCTCACGTCGGGACAGGGGGCATACCGGGGAGCTGTTTTTT
CASSRRDRGHTGELFF
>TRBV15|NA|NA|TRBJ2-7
TGTGCCACCAGGCAGACGGGGGAAACCTACGAGCAGTACTTC
CATRQTGETYEQYF
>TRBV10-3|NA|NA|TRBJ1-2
TGTGCCATCAGTGAGTCGAGGGGACCGGGCTACACCTTC
CAISESRGPGYTF
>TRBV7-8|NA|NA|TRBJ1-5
TGTGCCAGCAGCTTAATCCAGGCGAATCAGCCCCAGCATTTT
CASSLIQANQPQHF
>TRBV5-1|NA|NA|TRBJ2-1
TGCGCCAGCTGCGGGCAGGGACTTTACAATGAGCAGTTCTTC
CASCGQGLYNEQFF
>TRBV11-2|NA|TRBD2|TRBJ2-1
TGTGCCAGCAGCTTGGGCGGGAGTTCCTACAATGAGCAGTTCTTC
CASSLGGSSYNEQFF
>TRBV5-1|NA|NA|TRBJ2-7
TGCGCCAGCAGCTTGTTTGACGAGCAGTACTTC
CASSLFDEQYF
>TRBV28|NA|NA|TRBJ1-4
TGTGCCAGCAGTTTAGGGAGGGACGAAAAACTGTTTTTT
CASSLGRDEKLFF
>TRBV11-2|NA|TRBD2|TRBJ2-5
TGTGCCAGCAGCTTAGTAGGGGAATCGTGGCGGGGGGGCCAAGAGACCCAGTACTTC
CASSLVGESWRGGQETQYF
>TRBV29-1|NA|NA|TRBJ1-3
TGCAGCGTTTCAACGGGGTCAAGAAACACCATATATTTT
CSVSTGSRNTIYF
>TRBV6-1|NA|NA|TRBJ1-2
TGTGCCAGCAGCCCGACCTATGGCTACACCTTC
CASSPTYGYTF
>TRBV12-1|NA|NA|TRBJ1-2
TGTGCCAGCAGCTTTGCTGGGGGTGGCTACACCTTC
CASSFAGGGYTF
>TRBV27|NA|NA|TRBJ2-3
TGTGCCAGCAGTTTAGTGGGGTCGGACACTGGCACAGATACGCAGTATTTT
CASSLVGSDTGTDTQYF
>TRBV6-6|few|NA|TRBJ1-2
TGTGCCAGCAAAGGAGAGACAGCATCTCGCTACACCTTC
CASKGETASRYTF
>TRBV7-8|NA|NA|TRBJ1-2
TGTGCCAGCAGCTTAGGGAGCATTAACTATGGCTACACCTTC
CASSLGSINYGYTF
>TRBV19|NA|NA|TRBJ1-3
TGTGCCAGTAGTGCCAGAACGCTCTCGTCTTCTGGAAACACCATATATTTT
CASSARTLSSSGNTIYF
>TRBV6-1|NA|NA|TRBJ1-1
TGTGCCAGTTCCCAGGGGATAAGGAACACTGAAGCTTTCTTT
CASSQGIRNTEAFF
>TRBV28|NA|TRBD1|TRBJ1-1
TGTGCCAGCAGTCCTGGCCGGGACAGGACTTTCTTT
CASSPGRDRTFF
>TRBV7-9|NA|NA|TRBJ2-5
TGTGCCACCCGGGGTCCGGACCAAGAGACCCAGTACTTC
CATRGPDQETQYF
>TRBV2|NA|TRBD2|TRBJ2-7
TGTGCCAGCAAAGAGTTGGCGGGAGGCTACGAGCAGTACTTC
CASKELAGGYEQYF
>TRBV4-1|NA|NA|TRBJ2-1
TGCGCCAGCAGCCAAGCCGGGTGGAGTGAGCAGTTCTTC
CASSQAGWSEQFF
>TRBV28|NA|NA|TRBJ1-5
TGTGCCAGCAGTTTACGGCAAGGTCGGGGGAATCAGCCCCAGCATTTT
CASSLRQGRGNQPQHF
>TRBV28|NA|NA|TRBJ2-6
TGTGCCAGCAGCTCTGACCAGTCTGGGGCCAACGTCCTGACTTTC
CASSSDQSGANVLTF
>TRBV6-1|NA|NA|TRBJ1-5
TGTGCCAGCCGAAGACAGAATCAGCCCCAGCATTTT
CASRRQNQPQHF
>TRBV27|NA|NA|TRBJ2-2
TGTGCCAGCAGTTTTATATACACCGGGGAGCTGTTTTTT
CASSFIYTGELFF
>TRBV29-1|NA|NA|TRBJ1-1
TGCAGCGTGGGAACCCTTTTGAACACTGAAGCTTTCTTT
CSVGTLLNTEAFF
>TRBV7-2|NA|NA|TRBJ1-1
TGTGCCAGCAGCTTAAACCCGGGACAGAACACTGAAGCTTTCTTT
CASSLNPGQNTEAFF
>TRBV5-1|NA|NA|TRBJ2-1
TGCGCCAGCAGCTTGGGTCTGGAGGGCCTCAATGAGCAGTTCTTC
CASSLGLEGLNEQFF
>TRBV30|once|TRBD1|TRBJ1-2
TGTGCCTGGAGGGGCGACAGGGGAAGGATTGGCTACACCTTC
CAWRGDRGRIGYTF
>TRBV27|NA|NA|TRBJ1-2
TGTGCCAGCAGTCCCTTGCACGTGGCTAACTATGGCTACACCTTC
CASSPLHVANYGYTF
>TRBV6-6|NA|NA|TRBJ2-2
TGTGCCAGCAGTTCACCCCCCGGGGAGCTGTTTTTT
CASSSPPGELFF
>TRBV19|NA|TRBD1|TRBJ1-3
TGTGCCAGTAGTACCAACGACAGGGCTGGAAACACCATATATTTT
CASSTNDRAGNTIYF
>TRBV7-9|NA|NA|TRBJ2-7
TGTGCCAGCAGCTATCCTGGCCCCGAGCAGTACTTC
CASSYPGPEQYF
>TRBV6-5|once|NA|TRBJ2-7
TGTGCCAGCAGTACCACACCGGACGGTTACGAGCAGTACTTC
CASSTTPDGYEQYF
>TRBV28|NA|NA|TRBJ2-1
TGTGCCAGCAGTTTTATGATGGGCGGAAACTCCTACAATGAGCAGTTCTTC
CASSFMMGGNSYNEQFF
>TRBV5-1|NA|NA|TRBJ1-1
TGCGCCAGCAGCTTGCAGGGAGGGACTGAAGCTTTCTTT
CASSLQGGTEAFF
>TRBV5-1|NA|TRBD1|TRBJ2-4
TGCGCCAGCAGCTGGGGACAGTCGGGAAGGGGAAGAACAAACATTCAGTACTTC
CASSWGQSGRGRTNIQYF
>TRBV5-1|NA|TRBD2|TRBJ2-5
TGCGCCAGCAGCCTGGGGCCCGGGGAGGGAGCAGAGACCCAGTACTTC
CASSLGPGEGAETQYF
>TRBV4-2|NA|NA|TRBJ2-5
TGTGCCAGCAGCCAAGAAAACAGACAGTCTCCGGGTCTAGAGACCCAGTACTTC
CASSQENRQSPGLETQYF
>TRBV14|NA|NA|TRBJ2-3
TGTGCCAGCAGCCAAGCGGGGGATACGCAGTATTTT
CASSQAGDTQYF